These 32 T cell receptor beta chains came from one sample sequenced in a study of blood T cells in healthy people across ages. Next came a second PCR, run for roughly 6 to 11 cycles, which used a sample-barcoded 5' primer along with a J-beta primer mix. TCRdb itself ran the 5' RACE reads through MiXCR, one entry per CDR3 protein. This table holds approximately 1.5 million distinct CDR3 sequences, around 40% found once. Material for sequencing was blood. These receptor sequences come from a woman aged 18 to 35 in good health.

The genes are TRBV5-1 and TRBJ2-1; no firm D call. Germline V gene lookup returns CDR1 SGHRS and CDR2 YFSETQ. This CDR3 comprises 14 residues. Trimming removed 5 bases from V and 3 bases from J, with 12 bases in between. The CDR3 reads CASSQSTHYNEQFF. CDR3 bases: TGCGCCAGCAGTCAATCGACACACTACAATGAGCAGTTCTTC.

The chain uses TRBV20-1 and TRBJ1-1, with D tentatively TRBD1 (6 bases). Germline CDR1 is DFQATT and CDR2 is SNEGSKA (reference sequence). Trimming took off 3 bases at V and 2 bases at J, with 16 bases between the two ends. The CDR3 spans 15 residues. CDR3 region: CSASGGGVVNTEAFF. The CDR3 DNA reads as TGCAGTGCTAGTGGAGGGGGGGTAGTTAACACTGAAGCTTTCTTT.

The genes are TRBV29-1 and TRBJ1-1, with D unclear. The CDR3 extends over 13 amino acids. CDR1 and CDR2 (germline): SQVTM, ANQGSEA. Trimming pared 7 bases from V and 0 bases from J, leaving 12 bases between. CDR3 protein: CSAVRPLNTEAFF. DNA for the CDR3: TGCAGCGCTGTTCGTCCCCTGAACACTGAAGCTTTCTTT. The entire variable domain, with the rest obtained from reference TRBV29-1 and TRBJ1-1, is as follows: SAVISQKPSRDICQRGTSLTIQCQVDSQVTMMFWYRQQPGQSLTLIATANQGSEATYESGFVIDKFPISRPNLTFSTLTVSNMSPEDSSIYLCSAVRPLNTEAFFGQGTRLTVV.

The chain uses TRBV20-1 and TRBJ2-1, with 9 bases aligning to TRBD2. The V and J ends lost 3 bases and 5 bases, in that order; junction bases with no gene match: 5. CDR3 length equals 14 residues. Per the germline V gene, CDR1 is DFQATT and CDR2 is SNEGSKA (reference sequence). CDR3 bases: TGCAGTGCTAGTAGTCTAGCGGGAAACAATGAGCAGTTCTTC. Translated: CSASSLAGNNEQFF.

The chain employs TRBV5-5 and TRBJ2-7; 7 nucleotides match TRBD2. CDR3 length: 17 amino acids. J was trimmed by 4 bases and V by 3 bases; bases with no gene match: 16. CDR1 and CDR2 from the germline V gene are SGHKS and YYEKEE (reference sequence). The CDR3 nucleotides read TGTGCCAGCAGCTCCCGTGTAAGCCAGCGGGGCTTGTACGAGCAGTACTTC. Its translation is CASSSRVSQRGLYEQYF.

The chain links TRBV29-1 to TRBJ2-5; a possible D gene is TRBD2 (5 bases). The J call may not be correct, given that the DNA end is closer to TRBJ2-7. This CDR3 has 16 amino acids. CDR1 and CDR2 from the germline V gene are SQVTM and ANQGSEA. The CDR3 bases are TGCAGCGTTGAATCATCTGATCTCGGACGGGGCTACGAGCAGTACTTC. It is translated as CSVESSDLGRGYEQYF.

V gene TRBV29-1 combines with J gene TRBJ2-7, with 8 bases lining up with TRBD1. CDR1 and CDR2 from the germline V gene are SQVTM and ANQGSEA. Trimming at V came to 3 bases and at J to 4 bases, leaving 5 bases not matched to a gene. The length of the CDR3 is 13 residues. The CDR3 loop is CSVDGQGAYEQYF. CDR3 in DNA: TGCAGCGTTGATGGGCAGGGGGCTTACGAGCAGTACTTC.

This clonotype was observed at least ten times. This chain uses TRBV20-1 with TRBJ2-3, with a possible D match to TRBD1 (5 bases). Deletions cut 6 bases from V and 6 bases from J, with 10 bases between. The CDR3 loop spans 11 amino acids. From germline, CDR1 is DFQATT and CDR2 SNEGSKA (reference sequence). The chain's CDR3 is CSAETGDTQYF. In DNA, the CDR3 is TGCAGTGCGGAAACAGGCGATACGCAGTATTTT.

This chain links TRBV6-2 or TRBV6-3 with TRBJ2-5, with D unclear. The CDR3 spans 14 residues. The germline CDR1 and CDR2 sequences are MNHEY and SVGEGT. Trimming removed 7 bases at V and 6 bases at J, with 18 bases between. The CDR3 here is CASTISGVSKTQYF. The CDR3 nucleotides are TGTGCCAGCACCATTTCTGGGGTTTCGAAGACCCAGTACTTC.

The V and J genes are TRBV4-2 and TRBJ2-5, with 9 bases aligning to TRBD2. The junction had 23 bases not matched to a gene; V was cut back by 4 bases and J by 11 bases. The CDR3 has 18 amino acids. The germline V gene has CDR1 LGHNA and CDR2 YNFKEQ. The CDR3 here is CASSLSTGTSLKWYEQYF. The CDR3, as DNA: TGTGCCAGCAGCCTATCAACCGGGACTAGCTTAAAGTGGTATGAGCAGTACTTC.

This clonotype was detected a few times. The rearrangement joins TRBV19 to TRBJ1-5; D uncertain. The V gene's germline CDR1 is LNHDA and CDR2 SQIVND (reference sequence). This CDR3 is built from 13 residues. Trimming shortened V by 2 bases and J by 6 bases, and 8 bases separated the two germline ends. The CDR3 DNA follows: TGTGCCAGTAGTATAATTGGAGGTCAGCCCCAGCATTTT. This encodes CASSIIGGQPQHF.

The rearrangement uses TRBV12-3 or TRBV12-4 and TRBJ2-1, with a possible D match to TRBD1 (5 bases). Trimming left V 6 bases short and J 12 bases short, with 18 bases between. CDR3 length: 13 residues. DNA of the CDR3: TGTGCCAGCAGCATAGTAGAAGACAGTGGGCAGTTCTTC. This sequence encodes CASSIVEDSGQFF.

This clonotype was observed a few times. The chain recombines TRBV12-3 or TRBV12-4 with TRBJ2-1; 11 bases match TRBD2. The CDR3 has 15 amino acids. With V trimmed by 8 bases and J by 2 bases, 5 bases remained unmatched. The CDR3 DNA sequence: TGTGCCAGCTTAAATAGCGGGGGGGCCTACAATGAGCAGTTCTTC. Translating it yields CASLNSGGAYNEQFF.

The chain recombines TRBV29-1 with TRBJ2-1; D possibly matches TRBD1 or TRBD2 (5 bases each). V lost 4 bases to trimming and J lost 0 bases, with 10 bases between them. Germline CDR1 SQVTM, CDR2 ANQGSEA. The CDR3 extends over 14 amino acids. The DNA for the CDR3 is TGCAGCGTTGTGGGACCAAGCTCCTACAATGAGCAGTTCTTC. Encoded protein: CSVVGPSSYNEQFF.

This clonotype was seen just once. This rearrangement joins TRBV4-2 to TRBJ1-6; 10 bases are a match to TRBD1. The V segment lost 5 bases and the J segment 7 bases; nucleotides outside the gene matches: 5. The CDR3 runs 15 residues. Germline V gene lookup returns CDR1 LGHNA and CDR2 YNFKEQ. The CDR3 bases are TGTGCCAGCAGCGTGGACAGGGGGTTAAATTCACCCCTCCACTTT. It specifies CASSVDRGLNSPLHF.

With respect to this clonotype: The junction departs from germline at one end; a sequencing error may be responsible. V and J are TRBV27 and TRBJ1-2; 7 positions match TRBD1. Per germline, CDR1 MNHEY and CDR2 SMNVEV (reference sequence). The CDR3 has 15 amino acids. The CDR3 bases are TGTGCCAGTAGTTTACAGGGGTTTGGCAACTATGGCTATACCTTC. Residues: CASSLQGFGNYGYTF.

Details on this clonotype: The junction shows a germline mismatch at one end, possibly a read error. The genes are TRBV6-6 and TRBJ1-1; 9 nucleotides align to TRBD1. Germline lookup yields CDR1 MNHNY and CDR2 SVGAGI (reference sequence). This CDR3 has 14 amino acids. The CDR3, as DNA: TGTACCAGCAGTGTACAGGGGGCGAACACTGAAGCTTTCTTT. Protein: CTSSVQGANTEAFF.

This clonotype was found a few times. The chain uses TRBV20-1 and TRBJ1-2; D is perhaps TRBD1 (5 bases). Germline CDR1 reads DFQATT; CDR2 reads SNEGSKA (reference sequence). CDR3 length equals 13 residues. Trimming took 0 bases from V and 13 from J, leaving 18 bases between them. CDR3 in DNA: TGCAGTGCTAGAGATCTGGGGACCGTGGGTTTCACCTTC. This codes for CSARDLGTVGFTF.

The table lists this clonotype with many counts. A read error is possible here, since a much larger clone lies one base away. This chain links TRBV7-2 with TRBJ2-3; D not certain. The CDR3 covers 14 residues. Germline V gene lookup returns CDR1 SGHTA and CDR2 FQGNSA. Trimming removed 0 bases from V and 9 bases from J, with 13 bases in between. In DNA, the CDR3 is TGTGCCAGCAGCTTAGCATTCGACCACACCACGCAGTATTTT. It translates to CASSLAFDHTTQYF.

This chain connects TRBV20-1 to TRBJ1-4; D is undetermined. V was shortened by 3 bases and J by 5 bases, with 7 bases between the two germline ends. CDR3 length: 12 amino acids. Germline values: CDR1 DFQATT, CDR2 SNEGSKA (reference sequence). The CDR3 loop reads CSASYRNEKLFF. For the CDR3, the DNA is TGCAGTGCTAGTTACCGGAATGAAAAACTGTTTTTT.

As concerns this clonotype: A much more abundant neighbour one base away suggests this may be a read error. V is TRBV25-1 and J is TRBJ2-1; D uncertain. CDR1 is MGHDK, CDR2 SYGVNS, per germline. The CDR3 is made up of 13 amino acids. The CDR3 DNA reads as TGTGCCAGCAGTGAAGCAGTTTACAATGGGCAGTTCTTC. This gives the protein CASSEAVYNGQFF.

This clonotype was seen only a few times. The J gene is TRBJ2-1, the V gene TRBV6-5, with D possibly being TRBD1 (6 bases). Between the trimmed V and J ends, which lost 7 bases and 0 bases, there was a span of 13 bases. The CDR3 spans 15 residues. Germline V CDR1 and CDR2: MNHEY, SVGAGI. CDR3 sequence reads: CASTKGDISYNEQFF. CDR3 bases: TGTGCCAGCACCAAAGGGGACATCTCCTACAATGAGCAGTTCTTC.

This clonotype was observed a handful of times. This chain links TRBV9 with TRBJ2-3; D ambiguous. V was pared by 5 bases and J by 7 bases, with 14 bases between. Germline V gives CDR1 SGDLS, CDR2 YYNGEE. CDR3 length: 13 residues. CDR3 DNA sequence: TGTGCCAGCAGTTTCACCCCACAGCATACGCAGTATTTT. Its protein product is CASSFTPQHTQYF.

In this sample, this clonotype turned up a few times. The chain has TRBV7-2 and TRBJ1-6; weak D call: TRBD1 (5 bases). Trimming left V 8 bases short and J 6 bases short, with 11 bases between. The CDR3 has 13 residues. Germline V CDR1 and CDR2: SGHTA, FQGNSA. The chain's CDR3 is CASHRNANSPLHF. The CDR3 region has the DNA TGTGCCAGCCACAGGAACGCTAATTCACCCCTCCACTTT.

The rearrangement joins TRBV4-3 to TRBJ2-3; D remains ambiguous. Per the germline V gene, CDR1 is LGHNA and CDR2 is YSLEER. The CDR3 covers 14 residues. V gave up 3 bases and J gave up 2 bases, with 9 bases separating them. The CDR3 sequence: CASSHRLYTDTQYF. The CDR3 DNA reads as TGCGCCAGCAGCCACAGACTGTACACAGATACGCAGTATTTT.

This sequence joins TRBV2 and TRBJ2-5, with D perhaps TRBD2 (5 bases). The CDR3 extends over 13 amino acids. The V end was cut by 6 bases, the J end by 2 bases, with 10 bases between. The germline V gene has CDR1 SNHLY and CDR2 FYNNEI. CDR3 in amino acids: CASRTTLQETQYF. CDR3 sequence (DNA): TGTGCCAGCAGGACTACCTTACAAGAGACCCAGTACTTC.

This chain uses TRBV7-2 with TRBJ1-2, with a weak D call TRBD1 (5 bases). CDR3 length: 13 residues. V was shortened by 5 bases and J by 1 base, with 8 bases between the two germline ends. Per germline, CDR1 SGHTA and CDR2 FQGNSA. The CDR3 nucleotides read TGTGCCAGCAGCAAGGACATTAACTATGGCTACACCTTC. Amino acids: CASSKDINYGYTF.

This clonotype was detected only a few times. The chain's CDR3 is CASSELRDNSYEQYF. The CDR3 DNA is TGCGCCAGCAGCGAACTCCGGGACAACTCCTACGAGCAGTACTTC. The J gene is TRBJ2-7, the V gene TRBV4-1; weak D call: TRBD1 (6 bases). CDR3 length equals 15 residues. The germline V gene encodes CDR1 MGHRA and CDR2 YSYEKL. Trimming left V 5 bases short and J 0 bases short, with 14 bases between.

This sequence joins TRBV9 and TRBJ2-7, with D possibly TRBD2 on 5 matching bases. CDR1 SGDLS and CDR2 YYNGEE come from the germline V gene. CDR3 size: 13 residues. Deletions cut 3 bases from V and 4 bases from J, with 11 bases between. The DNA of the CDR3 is TGTGCCAGCAGCGCCAGTTCGGGGTACGAGCAGTACTTC. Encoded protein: CASSASSGYEQYF.

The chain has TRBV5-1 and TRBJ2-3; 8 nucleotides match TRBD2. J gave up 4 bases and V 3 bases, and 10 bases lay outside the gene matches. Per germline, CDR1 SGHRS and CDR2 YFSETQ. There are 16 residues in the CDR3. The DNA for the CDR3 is TGCGCCAGCAGCTCCTCGGGCGGGGGGTTGGCAGATACGCAGTATTTT. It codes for CASSSSGGGLADTQYF.

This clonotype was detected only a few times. The CDR3 sequence is CASSQGSWTEQYF. In nucleotides, the CDR3 is TGTGCCAGCAGCCAAGGATCCTGGACTGAGCAGTACTTC. The chain combines TRBV11-2 with TRBJ2-7; a weak D match, TRBD2 (5 bases). Germline assignment: CDR1 SGHAT and CDR2 FQNNGV. Trimming took off 5 bases at V and 7 bases at J, with 15 bases between the two ends. CDR3 size: 13 residues.

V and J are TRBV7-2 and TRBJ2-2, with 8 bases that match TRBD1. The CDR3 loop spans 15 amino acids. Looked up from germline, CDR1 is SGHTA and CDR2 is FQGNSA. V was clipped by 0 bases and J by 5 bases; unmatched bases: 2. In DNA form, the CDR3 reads TGTGCCAGCAGCTTAGCCAGGGGGCGAACCGGGGAGCTGTTTTTT. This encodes CASSLARGRTGELFF.